This T cell receptor (beta chain) came from a study of radiotherapy plus CTLA-4 blockade in lung cancer. Turning to the study itself: Objective response was observed in around a sixth of patients, and disease control in roughly 31%.

This CDR3 region has 17 residues. Germline V gene data show CDR1 as SGHAT and CDR2 as FQNNGV. The junction had 9 bases not matched to a gene; V was cut back by 3 bases and J by 5 bases. For this clone: Its specificity is not known.

Study-level points and caveats: Reportedly, early blood T cell clone dynamics best predicted response, with interferon-beta.

The data were produced by immunoSEQ multiplex PCR, yet TCRdb's version contains in-frame clones alone and is incomplete. Of some 62,000 clones in the sample, roughly 80% are singletons; the top ten hold around 4.8%. This sequence originates from a human donor with non-small cell lung cancer who had a complete response to radiotherapy plus ipilimumab. This sequence joins TRBV11-2 and TRBJ2-1, with 11 nucleotides matching TRBD1. The sequencing here drew on peripheral blood, taken from a patient treated with radiotherapy plus ipilimumab. CDR3: CASSFSVGTGGNNEQFF. The CDR3 region has the DNA TGTGCCAGCAGCTTTAGCGTAGGGACAGGGGGAAACAATGAGCAGTTCTTC.